One and the same sample provided the 9 T cell receptor beta chains below, sequenced in a study of blood T cell repertoires in COVID-19. TCRdb's table, derived via immunoSEQ multiplex PCR, lists solely in-frame clones and lacks some. The data hold 60,000 to 90,000 clones, with 73% observed a single time. Source material: peripheral blood. All receptors derive from a man in his 60s with acute or convalescent COVID-19.

This clone was picked up a small number of times. The CDR3 here is CASSEPGFNSPLHF. The CDR3 bases are TGTGCCAGTAGTGAACCGGGTTTTAATTCACCCCTCCACTTT. The chain employs TRBV19 and TRBJ1-6, with D unresolved. V lost 5 bases to trimming and J lost 6 bases, with 11 bases between them. The length of the CDR3 is 14 residues. Germline V lookup: CDR1 LNHDA, CDR2 SQIVND (reference sequence).

The chain couples TRBV25-1 to TRBJ2-5; D uncertain. Trimming pared 1 base from V and 4 bases from J, leaving 7 bases between. In germline, CDR1 is MGHDK, CDR2 SYGVNS. The CDR3 runs 13 residues. The CDR3 here is CASSEFVAETQYF. CDR3 nucleotides: TGTGCCAGCAGTGAATTCGTGGCAGAGACCCAGTACTTC. The variable domain in full, with the rest retrieved from reference TRBV25-1 and TRBJ2-5, is EADIYQTPRYLVIGTGKKITLECSQTMGHDKMYWYQQDPGMELHLIHYSYGVNSTEKGDLSSESTVSRIRTEHFPLTLESARPSHTSQYLCASSEFVAETQYFGPGTRLLVL.

This chain links TRBV6-4 with TRBJ2-3; maybe TRBD2 (6 bases). Trimming took 4 bases from V and 2 from J, leaving 10 bases between them. From germline, CDR1 is MRHNA and CDR2 SNTAGT. This CDR3 is 14 amino acids long. The CDR3 DNA reads as TGTGCCAGCAGTGCGACTAGTTTCACAGATACGCAGTATTTT. The encoded protein is CASSATSFTDTQYF.

This rearrangement joins TRBV2 to TRBJ1-5; weak D call: TRBD1 (5 bases). CDR1 is SNHLY and CDR2 is FYNNEI in the germline V gene. The CDR3 consists of 11 residues. The germline V and J ends were trimmed by 8 bases and 5 bases, with 7 bases remaining between them. The DNA of the CDR3 is TGTGCCAGCGGAGGGGATCAGCCCCAGCATTTT. Its translation: CASGGDQPQHF.

This rearrangement joins TRBV6-5 to TRBJ2-5; 11 bases align to TRBD1. Germline CDR1 and CDR2: MNHEY and SVGAGI. The CDR3 is 13 amino acids. With V trimmed by 8 bases and J by 5 bases, 4 bases remained unmatched. For the CDR3, the DNA is TGTGCCAGCCGGGACAGGGGGATGGAGACCCAGTACTTC. Its protein is CASRDRGMETQYF.

The chain combines TRBV24-1 with TRBJ2-2, with a weak D call TRBD2 (7 bases). This CDR3 is built from 14 residues. V dropped 7 bases and J dropped 2 bases, with 10 bases sitting between them. Germline CDR1 and CDR2: KGHDR and SFDVKD. This CDR3 reads CATRGGTNTGELFF. CDR3 coding DNA: TGTGCCACCAGGGGGGGGACAAACACCGGGGAGCTGTTTTTT.

The CDR3 DNA follows: TGTGCCAGCAGCCAAAGAACACTAAACAGGGCTTCTAACTATGGCTACACCTTC. The encoded protein is CASSQRTLNRASNYGYTF. The chain employs TRBV4-2 and TRBJ1-2; the D gene is possibly TRBD1 (6 bases). The V gene lost 2 bases and the J gene lost 0 bases, with 19 bases spanning the gap. CDR1 is LGHNA, CDR2 YNFKEQ, per germline. The CDR3 totals 18 residues.

This chain links TRBV2 with TRBJ1-1; 7 positions match TRBD1. The V gene end was trimmed by 4 bases and the J gene end by 8 bases; junction bases not matched to a gene: 10. In germline, CDR1 is SNHLY, CDR2 FYNNEI. This CDR3 is built from 14 residues. The CDR3 bases are TGTGCCAGCAGTGCGGGGCAGGGGGTGGGGGAAGCTTTCTTT. Its translation is CASSAGQGVGEAFF. The entire variable domain, with the rest obtained from reference TRBV2 and TRBJ1-1, is as follows: EPEVTQTPSHQVTQMGQEVILRCVPISNHLYFYWYRQILGQKVEFLVSFYNNEISEKSEIFDDQFSVERPDGSNFTLKIRSTKLEDSAMYFCASSAGQGVGEAFFGQGTRLTVV.

The chain joins TRBV19 to TRBJ2-3, with 8 bases lining up with TRBD2. With 6 bases clipped from V and 6 bases from J, the junction kept 8 bases outside the gene matches. The CDR3 totals 14 residues. CDR1 and CDR2 (germline): LNHDA, SQIVND (reference sequence). Here the CDR3 DNA reads TGTGCCAGTAGGACTGCGGGGGGAAAGGATACGCAGTATTTT. Residues: CASRTAGGKDTQYF.